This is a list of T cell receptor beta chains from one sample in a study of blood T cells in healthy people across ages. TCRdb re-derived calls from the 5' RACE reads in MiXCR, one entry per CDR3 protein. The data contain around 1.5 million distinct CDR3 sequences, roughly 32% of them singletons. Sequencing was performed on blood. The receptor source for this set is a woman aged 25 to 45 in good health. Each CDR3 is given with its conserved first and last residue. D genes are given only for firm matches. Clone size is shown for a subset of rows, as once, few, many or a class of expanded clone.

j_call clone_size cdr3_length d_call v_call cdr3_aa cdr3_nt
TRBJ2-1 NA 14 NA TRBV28 CASSFTGSLNEQFF TGTGCCAGCAGTTTTACCGGGAGTCTGAATGAGCAGTTCTTC
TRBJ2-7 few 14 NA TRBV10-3 CAISDPDSSYEQYF TGTGCCATCAGTGACCCTGACAGCTCCTACGAGCAGTACTTC
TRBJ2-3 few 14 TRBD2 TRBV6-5 CASRATSGTDTQYF TGTGCCAGCCGCGCTACTAGCGGCACAGATACGCAGTATTTT
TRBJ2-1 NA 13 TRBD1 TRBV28 CASKDRGNNEQFF TGTGCCAGCAAAGACAGGGGGAACAATGAGCAGTTCTTC
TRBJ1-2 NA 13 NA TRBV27 CASSLHRSYGYTF TGTGCCAGCAGTCTCCATCGGAGCTATGGCTACACCTTC
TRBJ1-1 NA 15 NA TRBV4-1 CASSRDMTGNTEAFF TGCGCCAGCAGCCGGGATATGACAGGGAACACTGAAGCTTTCTTT
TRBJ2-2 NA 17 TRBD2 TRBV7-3 CASSLIPTSGFSGELFF TGTGCCAGCAGCTTAATTCCGACTAGCGGCTTCTCCGGGGAGCTGTTTTTT
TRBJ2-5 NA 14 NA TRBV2 CASGIQGTLETQYF TGTGCCAGCGGCATCCAGGGGACTTTAGAGACCCAGTACTTC
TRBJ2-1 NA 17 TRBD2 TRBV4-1 CASSQITGTSGTNEQFF TGCGCCAGCAGCCAGATTACCGGGACTAGCGGGACTAATGAGCAGTTCTTC
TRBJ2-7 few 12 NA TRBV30 CAWSTSSYEQYF TGTGCCTGGAGTACGAGTTCCTACGAGCAGTACTTC
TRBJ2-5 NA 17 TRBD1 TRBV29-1 CSVTGTGGFLRQEAQYF TGCAGCGTCACCGGGACAGGGGGCTTTTTACGCCAAGAGGCCCAGTACTTC
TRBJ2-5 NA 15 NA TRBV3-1 CASSPGRGGGETQYF TGTGCCAGCAGCCCCGGGAGAGGGGGTGGGGAGACCCAGTACTTC
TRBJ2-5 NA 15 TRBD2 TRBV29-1 CSVARKGTSAETQYF TGCAGCGTAGCTCGAAAAGGGACTAGCGCGGAGACCCAGTACTTC
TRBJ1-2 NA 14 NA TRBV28 CASSLGDFSYGYTF TGTGCCAGCAGTCTCGGAGACTTTAGCTATGGCTACACCTTC
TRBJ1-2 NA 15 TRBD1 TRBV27 CAGSSHLQGWYGYTF TGTGCCGGCAGTTCCCATTTACAGGGGTGGTATGGCTACACCTTC
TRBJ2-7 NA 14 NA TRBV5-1 CASSWGDPGSEQYF TGCGCCAGCAGCTGGGGGGATCCCGGGTCCGAGCAGTACTTC
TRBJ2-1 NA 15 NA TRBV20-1 CSARDGYRHDNEQFF TGCAGTGCTAGAGATGGTTACAGGCATGACAATGAGCAGTTCTTC
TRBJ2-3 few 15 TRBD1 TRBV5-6 CASSQDRGLTDMQYF TGTGCCAGCAGCCAAGACAGGGGGCTCACAGATATGCAGTATTTT
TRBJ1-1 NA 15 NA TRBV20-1 CSAPMNRQAHTEAFF TGCAGTGCCCCGATGAATCGGCAGGCCCACACTGAAGCTTTCTTT
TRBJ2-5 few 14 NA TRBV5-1 CASSHAGGGETQYF TGCGCCAGCAGCCACGCAGGGGGAGGGGAGACCCAGTACTTC
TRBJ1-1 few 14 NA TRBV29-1 CSAGYPGSNTEAFF TGCAGCGCCGGGTATCCGGGCTCGAACACTGAAGCTTTCTTT
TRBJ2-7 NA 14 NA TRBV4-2 CASSQDGRDLEQHF TGTGCCAGCAGCCAAGATGGCAGGGACCTCGAGCAGCACTTC
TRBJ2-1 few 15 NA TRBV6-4 CASSDSRYRIYEQFF TGTGCCAGCAGTGACTCGAGGTACAGGATCTATGAGCAGTTCTTC
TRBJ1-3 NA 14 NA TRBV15 CATSRDRARNTIYF TGTGCCACCAGCAGAGATAGGGCCAGAAACACCATATATTTT
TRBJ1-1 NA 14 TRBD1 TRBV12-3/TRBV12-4 CASGSTGGRTEAFF TGTGCCAGCGGCTCAACAGGGGGCAGGACTGAAGCTTTCTTT
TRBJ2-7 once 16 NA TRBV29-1 CSVEDPLGGATYEQYF TGCAGCGTTGAAGATCCCCTAGGAGGGGCGACCTACGAGCAGTACTTC
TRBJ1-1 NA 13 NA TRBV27 CASSLYRGAEAFF TGTGCCAGCAGTTTGTACCGGGGGGCTGAAGCTTTCTTT
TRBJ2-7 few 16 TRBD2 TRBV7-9 CASSLTRGGSSYEQYF TGTGCCAGCAGCCTAACCCGGGGAGGGAGCTCCTACGAGCAGTACTTC
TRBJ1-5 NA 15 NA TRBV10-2 CASGRGTESNRPQHF TGCGCCAGCGGACGCGGGACGGAGAGCAATCGGCCCCAGCATTTT
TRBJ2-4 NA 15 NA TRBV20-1 CSARDPAGAKNIQYF TGCAGTGCTAGAGACCCAGCGGGAGCCAAAAACATTCAGTACTTC
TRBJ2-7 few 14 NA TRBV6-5 CASSHPSGGGEQYF TGTGCCAGCAGCCACCCCTCAGGAGGTGGCGAGCAGTACTTC
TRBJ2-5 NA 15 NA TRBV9 CASSRQDSDQEIQYF TGTGCCAGCAGCCGACAGGACAGCGACCAAGAGATCCAGTACTTC
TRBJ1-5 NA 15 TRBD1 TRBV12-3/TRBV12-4 CASSETGGAYQPQHF TGTGCCAGCAGCGAAACAGGGGGCGCATATCAGCCCCAGCATTTT
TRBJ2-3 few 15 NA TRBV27 CASSPWGGRGDTQYF TGTGCCAGCAGCCCCTGGGGGGGGCGGGGAGATACGCAGTATTTT
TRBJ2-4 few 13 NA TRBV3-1 CASRRSSDNIQYF TGTGCCAGCAGAAGGTCCAGCGACAACATTCAGTACTTC
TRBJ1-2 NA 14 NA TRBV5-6 CASSTYETNYGYTF TGTGCCAGCAGCACCTACGAGACAAACTATGGCTACACCTTC
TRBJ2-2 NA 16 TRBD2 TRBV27 CASRPYLSGSPGELFF TGTGCCAGCAGACCCTACCTTAGCGGGAGTCCCGGGGAGCTGTTTTTT
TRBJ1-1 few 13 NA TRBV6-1 CASSARQAAEAFF TGTGCCAGCAGTGCTAGACAGGCAGCTGAAGCTTTCTTT
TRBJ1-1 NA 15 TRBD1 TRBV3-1 CAGSHKGTGGTEAFF TGTGCCGGCAGCCATAAGGGGACAGGGGGCACTGAAGCTTTCTTT
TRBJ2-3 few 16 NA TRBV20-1 CSARRDRDTITDTQYF TGCAGTGCTAGAAGAGACCGGGACACTATCACAGATACGCAGTATTTT
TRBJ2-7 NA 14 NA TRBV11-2 CASSLDQTMYEQYF TGTGCCAGCAGCTTAGATCAGACGATGTACGAGCAGTACTTC
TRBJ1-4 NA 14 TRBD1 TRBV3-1 CASSPGTGTEKLFF TGTGCCAGCAGCCCCGGGACAGGGACAGAAAAACTGTTTTTT
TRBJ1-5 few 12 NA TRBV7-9 CASSSRDQPQHF TGTGCCAGCAGCTCAAGGGATCAGCCCCAGCATTTT
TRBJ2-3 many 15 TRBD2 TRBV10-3 CAISEREVATDTQYF TGTGCCATCAGTGAGCGGGAGGTGGCCACAGATACGCAGTATTTT
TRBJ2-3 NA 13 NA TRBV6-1 CASSDRAADTQYF TGTGCCAGCAGTGACAGGGCCGCAGATACGCAGTATTTT
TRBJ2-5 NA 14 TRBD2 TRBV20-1 CSARGGREGETQYF TGCAGTGCTAGAGGAGGGCGGGAGGGGGAGACCCAGTACTTC
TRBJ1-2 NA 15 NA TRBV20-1 CSATVTANQNYGYTF TGCAGTGCCACAGTAACAGCAAACCAAAACTATGGCTACACCTTC
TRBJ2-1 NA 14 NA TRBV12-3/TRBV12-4 CASSWGRGRGEQFF TGTGCCAGCAGTTGGGGCAGGGGCAGGGGTGAGCAGTTCTTC
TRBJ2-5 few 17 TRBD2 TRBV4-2 CASSQDSGGGRPETQYF TGTGCCAGCAGCCAAGATAGTGGGGGAGGGAGGCCCGAGACCCAGTACTTC
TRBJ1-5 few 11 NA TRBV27 CGGGARQPQHF TGTGGGGGGGGGGCTCGGCAGCCCCAGCATTTT
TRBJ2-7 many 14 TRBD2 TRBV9 CASSPRDYSYEQYF TGTGCCAGCAGCCCCCGGGACTACTCCTACGAGCAGTACTTC
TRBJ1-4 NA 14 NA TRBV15 CATSILGSGEKLFF TGTGCCACCAGCATACTAGGGTCGGGGGAAAAACTGTTTTTT
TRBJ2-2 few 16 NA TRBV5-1 CASSLVGVRNTGELFF TGCGCCAGCAGCTTGGTGGGAGTAAGGAACACCGGGGAGCTGTTTTTT
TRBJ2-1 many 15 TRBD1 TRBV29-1 CSVFPGQGVYNEQFF TGCAGCGTGTTCCCTGGACAGGGGGTCTACAATGAGCAGTTCTTC
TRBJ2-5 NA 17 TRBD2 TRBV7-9 CASTSLGRGGLQETQYF TGTGCCAGCACCTCACTGGGGCGGGGGGGCCTGCAAGAGACCCAGTACTTC
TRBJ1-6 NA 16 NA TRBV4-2 CASSQGAENYNSPLHF TGTGCCAGCAGCCAAGGGGCGGAGAACTATAATTCACCCCTCCACTTT
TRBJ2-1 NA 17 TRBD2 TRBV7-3 CASSLAASSGRINGQFF TGTGCCAGCAGCTTAGCCGCATCTAGCGGAAGGATAAATGGGCAGTTCTTC